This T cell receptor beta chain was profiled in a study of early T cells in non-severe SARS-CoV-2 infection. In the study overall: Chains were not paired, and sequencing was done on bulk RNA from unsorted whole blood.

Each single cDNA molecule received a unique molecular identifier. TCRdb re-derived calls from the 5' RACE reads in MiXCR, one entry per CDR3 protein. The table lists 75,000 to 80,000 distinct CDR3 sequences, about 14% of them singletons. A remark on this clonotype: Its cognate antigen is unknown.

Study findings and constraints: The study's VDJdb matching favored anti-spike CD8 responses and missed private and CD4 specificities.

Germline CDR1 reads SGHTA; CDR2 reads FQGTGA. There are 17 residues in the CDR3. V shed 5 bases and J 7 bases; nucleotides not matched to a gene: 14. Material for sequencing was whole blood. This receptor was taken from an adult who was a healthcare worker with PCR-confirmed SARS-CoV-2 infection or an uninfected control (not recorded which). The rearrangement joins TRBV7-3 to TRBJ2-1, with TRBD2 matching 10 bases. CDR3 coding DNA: TGTGCCAGCAGCCAAGGGTTTCTAGCGGGAGTATCAAATGAGCAGTTCTTC. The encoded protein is CASSQGFLAGVSNEQFF.